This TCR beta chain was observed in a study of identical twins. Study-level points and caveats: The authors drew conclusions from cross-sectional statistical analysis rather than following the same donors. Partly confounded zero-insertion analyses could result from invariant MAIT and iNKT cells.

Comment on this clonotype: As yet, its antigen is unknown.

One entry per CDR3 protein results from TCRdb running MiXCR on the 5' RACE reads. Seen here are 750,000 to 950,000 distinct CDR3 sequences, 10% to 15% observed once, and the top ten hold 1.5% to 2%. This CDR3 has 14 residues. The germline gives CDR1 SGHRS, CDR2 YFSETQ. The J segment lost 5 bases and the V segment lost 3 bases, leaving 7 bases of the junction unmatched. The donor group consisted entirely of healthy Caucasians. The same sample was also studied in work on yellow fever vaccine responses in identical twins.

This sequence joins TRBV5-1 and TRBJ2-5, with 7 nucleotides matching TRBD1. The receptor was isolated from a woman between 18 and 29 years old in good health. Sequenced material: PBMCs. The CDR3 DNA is TGCGCCAGCAGCTCGGGACAGTCGGAGGAGACCCAGTACTTC. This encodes CASSSGQSEETQYF.